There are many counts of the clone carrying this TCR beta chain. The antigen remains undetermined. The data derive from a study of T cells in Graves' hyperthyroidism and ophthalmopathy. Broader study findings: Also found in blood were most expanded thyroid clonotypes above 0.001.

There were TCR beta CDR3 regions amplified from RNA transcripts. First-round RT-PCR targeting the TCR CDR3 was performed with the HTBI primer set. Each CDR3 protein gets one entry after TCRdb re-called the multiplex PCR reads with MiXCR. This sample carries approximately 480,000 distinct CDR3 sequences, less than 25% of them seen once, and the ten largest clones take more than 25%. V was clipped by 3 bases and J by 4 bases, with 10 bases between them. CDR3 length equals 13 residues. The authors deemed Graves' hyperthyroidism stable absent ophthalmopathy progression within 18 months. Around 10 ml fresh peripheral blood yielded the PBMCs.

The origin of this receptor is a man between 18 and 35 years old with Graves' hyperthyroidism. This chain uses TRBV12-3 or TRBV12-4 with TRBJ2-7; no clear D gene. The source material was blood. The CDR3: CASSLSRRYEQYF. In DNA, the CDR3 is TGTGCCAGCAGTTTGAGCAGAAGATACGAGCAGTACTTC.